The text below deals with one T cell receptor (beta chain). Germline-derived CDR1 and CDR2 are SQVTM and ANQGSEA. This CDR3 has 12 residues. V lost 6 bases to trimming and J lost 2 bases, with 10 bases between them. The sequencing template was cDNA reverse transcribed from extracted RNA. Sequenced by immunoSEQ multiplex PCR; TCRdb stores in-frame clones only, minus some. Of 170,000 or so clones listed, 59% are singletons. The data derive from a study of CD8+ T cells in alopecia areata. The TCR comes from a human donor with alopecia areata. This specimen was CD4+ T cells sorted from blood, taken at week 0. The rearrangement uses TRBV29-1 and TRBJ2-5; D is unresolved. Written as DNA, the CDR3 is TGCAGCGTCACAAAGACGCAAGAGACCCAGTACTTC. Protein product: CSVTKTQETQYF.